This is a list of T cell receptor beta chains from one sample in a study of identical twins. MiXCR, run by TCRdb on the 5' RACE reads, gives a single entry per CDR3 protein. This sample has under 900,000 distinct CDR3 sequences, with roughly 20% found just once. The same data also contributed to another study, on T cells expressing NK-cell markers.

Sequencing was done on a sample of PBMCs. These receptors all come from a woman under 30 in good health. Both conserved end residues are trimmed from each CDR3.

j_gene | v_gene | CDR3aa
TRBJ2-5 | TRBV28 | ASNWDSRTQY
TRBJ2-5 | TRBV20-1 | SAPVTGFQETQY
TRBJ2-1 | TRBV6-2/TRBV6-3 | ASRLGLATHNEQF
TRBJ2-3 | TRBV7-9 | ASSLATDTQY
TRBJ2-7 | TRBV5-1 | ASSLGTSGFYEQY
TRBJ1-1 | TRBV7-9 | ASSLDGRQQAF
TRBJ2-3 | TRBV11-3 | ASSPGGGAIDTQY
TRBJ2-5 | TRBV20-1 | SARDSGTAQETQY
TRBJ1-1 | TRBV25-1 | ASSEGSHKSEAF
TRBJ1-2 | TRBV7-6 | ASSPGRAYYGYT
TRBJ2-3 | TRBV20-1 | SAAGVPDTQY
TRBJ2-7 | TRBV27 | ASSLFQGPYEQY
TRBJ2-2 | TRBV18 | ASSTTGSTGELF
TRBJ2-5 | TRBV7-9 | AGRAGETQY
TRBJ1-4 | TRBV7-9 | ASRDGTGAEKLF
TRBJ2-1 | TRBV29-1 | SVALMSNEQF
TRBJ2-3 | TRBV6-2/TRBV6-3 | ASSLGLARRNTDTQY
TRBJ1-5 | TRBV20-1 | SARGGNNQPQH
TRBJ2-3 | TRBV11-2 | ASSLLLAGGLSTDTQY
TRBJ2-7 | TRBV20-1 | SAKSYEQY
TRBJ1-1 | TRBV5-1 | ASSVTENTEAF
TRBJ2-2 | TRBV7-8 | ASSSKTLNTGELF
TRBJ2-1 | TRBV20-1 | SATTQGRVYNEQF
TRBJ2-7 | TRBV9 | ASSPPFPASYEQY
TRBJ1-1 | TRBV20-1 | SARGGQSTEAF
TRBJ2-1 | TRBV29-1 | STYPTEAYNEQF
TRBJ2-1 | TRBV15 | ATSGRTSGGGFSYNEQF
TRBJ1-2 | TRBV12-3/TRBV12-4 | ASTHSDRGYGYT
TRBJ2-3 | TRBV6-5 | ASSYSSGRPDTQY
TRBJ2-5 | TRBV5-6 | ASSSGGGAKETQY
TRBJ1-6 | TRBV18 | ASSRLSYNSPLH
TRBJ2-1 | TRBV5-1 | ASSLGGGSEQF
TRBJ1-5 | TRBV12-3/TRBV12-4 | ASSLRTQGLNQPQH
TRBJ2-1 | TRBV12-3/TRBV12-4 | ASSFRPDRRIDNEQF
TRBJ1-1 | TRBV12-5 | ASGLREAF
TRBJ2-1 | TRBV6-2/TRBV6-3 | ASTSRGSYNEQF
TRBJ1-1 | TRBV20-1 | SARRQYSDTEAF
TRBJ1-2 | TRBV29-1 | SAQAGPNYGYT
TRBJ1-1 | TRBV5-6 | ASSLGRFMNTEAF
TRBJ2-6 | TRBV5-1 | ASSATGSGANVLT
TRBJ2-1 | TRBV7-9 | ASSQLGAGYSEDEQF
TRBJ2-7 | TRBV6-2/TRBV6-3 | ASSYEAGSPEQY
TRBJ1-2 | TRBV3-1 | ASSPPGNYGYT